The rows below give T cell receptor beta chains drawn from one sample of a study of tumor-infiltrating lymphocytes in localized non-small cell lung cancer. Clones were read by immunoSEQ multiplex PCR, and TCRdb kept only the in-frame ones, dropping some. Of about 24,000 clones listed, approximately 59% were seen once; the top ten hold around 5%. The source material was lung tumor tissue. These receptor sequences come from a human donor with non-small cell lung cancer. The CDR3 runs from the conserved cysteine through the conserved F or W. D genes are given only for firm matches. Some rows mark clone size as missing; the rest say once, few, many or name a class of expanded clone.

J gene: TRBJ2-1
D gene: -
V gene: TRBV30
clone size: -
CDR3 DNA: TGTGCCTGGAGGATGCAGAGCTCCTACAATGAGCAGTTCTTC
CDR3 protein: CAWRMQSSYNEQFF

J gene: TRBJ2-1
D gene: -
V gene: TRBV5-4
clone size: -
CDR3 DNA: TGTGCCAGCAGCTCAGGGCGGGACTTTTACAATGAGCAGTTCTTC
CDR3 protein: CASSSGRDFYNEQFF

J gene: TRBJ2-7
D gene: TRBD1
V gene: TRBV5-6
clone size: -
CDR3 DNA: TGTGCCAGCAGCCCAGGGGGCGACGAGCAGTACTTC
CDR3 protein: CASSPGGDEQYF

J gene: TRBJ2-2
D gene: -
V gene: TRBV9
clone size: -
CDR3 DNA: TGTGCCAGCAGCGACCGACAGTCCGGGGAGCTGTTTTTT
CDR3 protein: CASSDRQSGELFF

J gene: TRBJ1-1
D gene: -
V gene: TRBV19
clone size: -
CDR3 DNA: TGTGCCAGTAGTATACGTGGGCAAGCTTTCTTT
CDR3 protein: CASSIRGQAFF

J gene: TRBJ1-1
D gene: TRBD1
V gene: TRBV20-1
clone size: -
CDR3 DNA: TGCAGCGTCAGGGGGTACCCTGAAGCTTTCTTT
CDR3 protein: CSVRGYPEAFF

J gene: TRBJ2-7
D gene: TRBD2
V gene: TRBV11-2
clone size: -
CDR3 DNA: TGTGCCAGCAGCTCGCAGGGACTAGGTTCCTCCGAGCAGTACTTC
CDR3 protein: CASSSQGLGSSEQYF

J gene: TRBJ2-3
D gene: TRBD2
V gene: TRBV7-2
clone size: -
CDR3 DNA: TGTGCCAGCAGCGGGGCCAGGAAACTAGCGGGAAAGACAGATACGCAGTATTTT
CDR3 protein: CASSGARKLAGKTDTQYF

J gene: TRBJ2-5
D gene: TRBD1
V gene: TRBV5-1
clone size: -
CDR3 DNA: TGCGCCAGCAGCTTGTATAGACAGGGGGCGGGGGAGACCCAGTACTTC
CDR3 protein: CASSLYRQGAGETQYF

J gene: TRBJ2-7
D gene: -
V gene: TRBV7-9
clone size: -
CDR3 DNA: TGTGCCAGCAGCCCCATTGACAGGTCTTACTCCTACGAGCAGTACTTC
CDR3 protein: CASSPIDRSYSYEQYF

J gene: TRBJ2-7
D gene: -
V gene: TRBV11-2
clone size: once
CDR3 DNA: TGTGCCAGCAGCTTCTCTCTCTACGAGCAGTACTTC
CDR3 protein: CASSFSLYEQYF

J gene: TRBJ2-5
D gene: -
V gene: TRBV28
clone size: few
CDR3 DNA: TGTGCCAGCAGGCAACAGGGACCCGAGACCCAGTACTTC
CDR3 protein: CASRQQGPETQYF

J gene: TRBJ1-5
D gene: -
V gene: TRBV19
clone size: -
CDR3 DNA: TGTGCCACCAACGAGGACAGCAATCAGCCCCAGCATTTT
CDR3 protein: CATNEDSNQPQHF

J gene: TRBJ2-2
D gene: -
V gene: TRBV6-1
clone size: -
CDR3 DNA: TGTGCCAGCAGGAATTTTCTAAGTAGCGGGGAGCTGTTTTTT
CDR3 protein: CASRNFLSSGELFF

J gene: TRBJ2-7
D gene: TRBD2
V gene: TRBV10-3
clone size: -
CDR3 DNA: TGTGCCATCAGTGAAGGTAGCGGGAGTGGATCCTACGAGCAGTACTTC
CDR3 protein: CAISEGSGSGSYEQYF

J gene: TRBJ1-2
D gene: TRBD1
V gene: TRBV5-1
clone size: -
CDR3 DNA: TGCGCCAGCAGCTTGAGGGGCGGGACAGGACCAAACTATGGCTACACCTTC
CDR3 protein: CASSLRGGTGPNYGYTF

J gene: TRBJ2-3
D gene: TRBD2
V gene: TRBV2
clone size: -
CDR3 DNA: TGTGCCAGCAGTCGCGGACTAGCGGGAGGTACGCAGTATTTT
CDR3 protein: CASSRGLAGGTQYF

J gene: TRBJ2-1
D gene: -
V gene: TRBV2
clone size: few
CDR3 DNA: TGTGCCAGCGGTGGGGCCGGTGAGCAGTTCTTC
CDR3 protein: CASGGAGEQFF

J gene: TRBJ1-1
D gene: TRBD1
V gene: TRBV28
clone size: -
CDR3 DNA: TGTGCCAGCAGTATCCTCGAAAACAGGGGTGACACTGAAGCTTTCTTT
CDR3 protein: CASSILENRGDTEAFF

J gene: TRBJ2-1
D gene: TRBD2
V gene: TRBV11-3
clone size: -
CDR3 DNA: TGTGCCAGCAGCGCGGGAGGGATAGGAAATGAGCAGTTCTTC
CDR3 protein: CASSAGGIGNEQFF

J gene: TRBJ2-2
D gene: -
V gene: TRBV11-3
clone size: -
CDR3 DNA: TGTGCCAGCCAGGGGATCACCGGGGAGCTGTTTTTT
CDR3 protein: CASQGITGELFF

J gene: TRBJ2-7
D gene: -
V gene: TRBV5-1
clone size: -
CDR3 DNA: TGCGCCAGCAGCTTGGCCCCTAGCGCCGAGTCCGAGCAGTACTTC
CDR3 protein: CASSLAPSAESEQYF

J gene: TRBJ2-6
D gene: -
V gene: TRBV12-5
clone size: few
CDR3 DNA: TGTGCTAGTGGTTCCCCGGACCGTGATGGGGCCAACGTCCTGACTTTC
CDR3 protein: CASGSPDRDGANVLTF

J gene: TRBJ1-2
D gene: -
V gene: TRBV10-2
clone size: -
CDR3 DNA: TGCGCCAGCAGTGAGATAGGGGTGAAGGGCTACACCTTC
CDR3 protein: CASSEIGVKGYTF

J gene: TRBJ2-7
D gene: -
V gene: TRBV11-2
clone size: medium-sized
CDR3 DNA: TGTGCCAGCAGCTTAGACCCAGGGTACGAGCAGTACTTC
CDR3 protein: CASSLDPGYEQYF

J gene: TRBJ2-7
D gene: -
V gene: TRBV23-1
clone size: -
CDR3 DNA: TGCGCCAGCAGTCACCAGGCAGGCCACGAGCAGTACTTC
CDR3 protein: CASSHQAGHEQYF

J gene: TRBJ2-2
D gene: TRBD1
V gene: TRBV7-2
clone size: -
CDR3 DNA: TGTGCCAGCAGCCCCCGACAGGGCGGCACCGGGGAGCTGTTTTTT
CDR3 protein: CASSPRQGGTGELFF

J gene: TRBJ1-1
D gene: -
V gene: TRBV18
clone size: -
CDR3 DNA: TGTGCCAGCTCACGAGATGGGAACGCTGAAGCTTTCTTT
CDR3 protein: CASSRDGNAEAFF

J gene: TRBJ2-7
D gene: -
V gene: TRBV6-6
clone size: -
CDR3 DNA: TGTGCCAGCATGGTCGGTCCAGGCTCCTACGAGCAGTACTTC
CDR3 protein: CASMVGPGSYEQYF

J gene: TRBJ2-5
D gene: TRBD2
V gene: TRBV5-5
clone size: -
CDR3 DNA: TGTGCCAGCAGCTTGGTATCCGGGGGGCAAGAGACCCAGTACTTC
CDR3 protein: CASSLVSGGQETQYF

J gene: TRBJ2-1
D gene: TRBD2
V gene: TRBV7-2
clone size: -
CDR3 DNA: TGTGCCAGCAGCATGACTAGCGGGTTTTACAATGAGCAGTTCTTC
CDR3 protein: CASSMTSGFYNEQFF

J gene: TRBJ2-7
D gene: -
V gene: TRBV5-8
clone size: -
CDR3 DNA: TGTGCCAGCAGCCGCCGGGGGTCCTCCTACGAGCAGTACTTC
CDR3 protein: CASSRRGSSYEQYF

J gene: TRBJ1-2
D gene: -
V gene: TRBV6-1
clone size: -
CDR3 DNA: TGTGCCAGCAGTGGATTGTCAGGGTTGAGCTACACCTTC
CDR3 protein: CASSGLSGLSYTF

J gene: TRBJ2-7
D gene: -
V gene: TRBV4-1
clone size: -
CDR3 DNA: TGCGCCAGCAGCCAAGAGGGGAGAGGGGTCTACGAGCAGTACTTC
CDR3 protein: CASSQEGRGVYEQYF

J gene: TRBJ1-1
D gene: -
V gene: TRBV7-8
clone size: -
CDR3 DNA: TGTGCCAGCAGCTTAGAATTTGCAGAAAACACTGAAGCTTTCTTT
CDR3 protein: CASSLEFAENTEAFF

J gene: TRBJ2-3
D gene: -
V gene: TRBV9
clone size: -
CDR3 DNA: TGTGCCAGCAGCGTAGACCTCCTCGGGGATACGCAGTATTTT
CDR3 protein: CASSVDLLGDTQYF

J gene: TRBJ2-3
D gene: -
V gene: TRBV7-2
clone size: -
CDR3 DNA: TGTGCCAGCAGCTTAGGGGTTATGATAGATACGCAGTATTTT
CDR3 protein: CASSLGVMIDTQYF

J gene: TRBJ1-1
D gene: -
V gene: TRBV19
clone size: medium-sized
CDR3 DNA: TGTGCCAGTAGTATCCGTCCTTCGAACACTGAAGCTTTCTTT
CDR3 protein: CASSIRPSNTEAFF

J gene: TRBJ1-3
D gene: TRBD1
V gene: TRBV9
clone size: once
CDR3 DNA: TGTGCCAGCAGCGGGACAGGGGCCTTCTCTGGAAACACCATATATTTT
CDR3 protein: CASSGTGAFSGNTIYF

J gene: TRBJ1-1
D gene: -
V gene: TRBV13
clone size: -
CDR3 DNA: TGTGCCAGCAGCTTATGGTTACCGGGGCTGAACACTGAAGCTTTCTTT
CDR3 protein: CASSLWLPGLNTEAFF

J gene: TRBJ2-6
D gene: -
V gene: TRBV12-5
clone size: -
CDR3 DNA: TGTGCTAGTGGTATAACCTACACAGGGGGGGGGAACGTCCTGACTTTC
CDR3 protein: CASGITYTGGGNVLTF

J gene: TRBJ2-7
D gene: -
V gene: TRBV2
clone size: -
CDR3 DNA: TGTGCCAGCAGTGGGAGGGCGGGATCCTACGAGCAGTACTTC
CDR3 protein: CASSGRAGSYEQYF

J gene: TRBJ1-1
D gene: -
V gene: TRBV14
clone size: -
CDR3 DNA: TGTGCCAGCAGCCCCCAACTGGTGGATTGGAGGGGGAACACTGAAGCTTTCTTT
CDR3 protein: CASSPQLVDWRGNTEAFF

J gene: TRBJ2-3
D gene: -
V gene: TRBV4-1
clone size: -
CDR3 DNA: TGCGCCAGCAGCAAAGACACAGATACGCAGTATTTT
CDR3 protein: CASSKDTDTQYF

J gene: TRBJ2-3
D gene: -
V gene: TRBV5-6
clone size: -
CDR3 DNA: TGTGCCAGCAGCTGGGGACTGATCACAGATACGCAGTATTTT
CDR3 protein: CASSWGLITDTQYF

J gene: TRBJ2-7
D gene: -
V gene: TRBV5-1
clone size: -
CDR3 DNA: TGCGCCAGCAGTCGAGAGAGGTCCTACGAGCAGTACTTC
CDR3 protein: CASSRERSYEQYF

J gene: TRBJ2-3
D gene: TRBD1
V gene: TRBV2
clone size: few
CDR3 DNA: TGTGCCAGCATGGCAGACCAGGGGGCAGATACGCAGTATTTT
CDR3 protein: CASMADQGADTQYF

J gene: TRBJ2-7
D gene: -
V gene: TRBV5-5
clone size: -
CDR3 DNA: TGTGCCAGCAGCTTGTATGGGTCAACCTACGAGCAGTACTTC
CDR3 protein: CASSLYGSTYEQYF

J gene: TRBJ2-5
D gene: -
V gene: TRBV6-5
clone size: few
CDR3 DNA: TGTGCCAGCAGTTACGGCAGGGTCGGAGTGACCCAGTACTTC
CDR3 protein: CASSYGRVGVTQYF

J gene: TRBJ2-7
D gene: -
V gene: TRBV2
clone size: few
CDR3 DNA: TGTGCCAGCAGTGGGGACAGCGGGTTATACGAGCAGTACTTC
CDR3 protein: CASSGDSGLYEQYF

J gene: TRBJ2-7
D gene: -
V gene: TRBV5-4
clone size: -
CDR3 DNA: TGTGCCAGCAGCTTGGGGGGACGAGCCCCCGGGGACTTC
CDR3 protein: CASSLGGRAPGDF

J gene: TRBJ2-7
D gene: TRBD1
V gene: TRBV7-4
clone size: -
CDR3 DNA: TGTGCCAGCAGCCGAGAGACAGGGGATGAGGTCGAGGGTTTCTACGAGCAGTACTTC
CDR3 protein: CASSRETGDEVEGFYEQYF

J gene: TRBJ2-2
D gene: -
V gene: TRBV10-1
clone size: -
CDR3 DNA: TGCGCCAGCAGTGAGAAGCCACAGGGAGGAACCGGGGAGCTGTTTTTT
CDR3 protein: CASSEKPQGGTGELFF

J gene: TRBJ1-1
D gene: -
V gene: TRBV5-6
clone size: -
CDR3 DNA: TGTGCCAGCAGCTTGAGGGAAGGGACCACTGAAGCTTTCTTT
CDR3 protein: CASSLREGTTEAFF

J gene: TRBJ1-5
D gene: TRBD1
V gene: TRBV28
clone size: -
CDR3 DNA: TGTGCCAGCAGGGGAGGACAGGGCCATGACCAGCCCCAGCATTTT
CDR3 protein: CASRGGQGHDQPQHF

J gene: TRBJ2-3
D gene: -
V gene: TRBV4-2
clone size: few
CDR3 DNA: TGTGCCAGCAGCCAAACAAGCACAGATACGCAGTATTTT
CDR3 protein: CASSQTSTDTQYF

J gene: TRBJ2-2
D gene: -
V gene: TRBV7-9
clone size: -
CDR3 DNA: TGTGCCAGCAGCTTAAACCCCGGGTACACCGGGGAGCTGTTTTTT
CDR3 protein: CASSLNPGYTGELFF

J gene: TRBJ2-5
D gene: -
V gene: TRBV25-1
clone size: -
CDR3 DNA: TGTGCCAGCAGTGAATTCCCCAGGGAGCAAGAGACCCAGTACTTC
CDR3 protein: CASSEFPREQETQYF

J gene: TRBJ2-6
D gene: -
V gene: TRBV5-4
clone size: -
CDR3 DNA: TGTGCCAGCAGCTCGACTGGGGCGCGTGGGGCCAACGTCCTGACTTTC
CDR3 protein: CASSSTGARGANVLTF